The T cell receptor beta chain under discussion was sequenced for a study of blood T cell repertoires in COVID-19. Background on the study: Sites across the United States, Italy and Spain contributed samples from acute and convalescent COVID-19.

Repertoires were generated with immunoSEQ multiplex PCR, while TCRdb's copy carries only in-frame clones and drops some. The sample lists about 110,000 clones; roughly 80% were seen once. The CDR3 is 15 amino acids. Germline V CDR1 and CDR2: SGHTA, FQGNSA. V lost 5 bases, J lost 1 base, and 13 bases lay in between. This clone was recorded only once. The V and J genes are TRBV7-2 and TRBJ2-3; perhaps TRBD1 as D (6 bases). Sequencing input: peripheral blood. This TCR came from a man between 65 and 85 years old with acute or convalescent COVID-19. As DNA, the CDR3 is TGTGCCAGCAGCCCACGGGGACAACGCACAGATACGCAGTATTTT. Its protein is CASSPRGQRTDTQYF.